One sample yielded the 22 T cell receptor beta chains listed below, sequenced in a study of T cell changes during pregnancy in multiple sclerosis. TCRdb's table, derived via immunoSEQ multiplex PCR, lists solely in-frame clones and lacks some. The table has roughly 93,000 clones, around 93% seen once. The sequenced sample was peripheral blood, obtained in the first trimester of pregnancy. The receptors originated from a female donor in good health, enrolled as a control in a pregnancy study.

The chain recombines TRBV7-6 with TRBJ2-7; D not resolved. Germline CDR1 reads SGHVS; CDR2 reads FNYEAQ. The V and J ends lost 7 bases and 1 base respectively, with 11 bases between them. The CDR3 has 13 residues. The chain's CDR3 is CASTPPRSYEQYF. The CDR3, as DNA: TGTGCCAGCACCCCGCCCAGGTCCTACGAGCAGTACTTC.

CDR3 nucleotides: TGTGCCAGCGCACAGGGGGCCGGTTCACCCCTCCACTTT. Translating gives CASAQGAGSPLHF. This chain connects TRBV18 to TRBJ1-6, with 9 bases matching TRBD1. The CDR3 is 13 amino acids. Germline CDR1 KGHSH, CDR2 LQKENI. The V and J ends lost 8 bases and 9 bases, in that order; junction bases with no gene match: 5.

V usage is TRBV6-4 and J usage is TRBJ2-1, with D uncertain. Germline V gene sequence: CDR1 MRHNA, CDR2 SNTAGT. This CDR3 spans 10 amino acids. V dropped 11 bases and J dropped 10 bases, with 12 bases sitting between them. CDR3 sequence reads: CARYLGEQFF. The DNA of the CDR3 is TGTGCCCGTTATTTGGGCGAGCAGTTCTTC.

This chain connects TRBV28 to TRBJ1-2; 7 bases are a match to TRBD1. With 5 bases clipped from V and 4 bases from J, the junction kept 10 bases outside the gene matches. Looked up from germline, CDR1 is MDHEN and CDR2 is SYDVKM. The CDR3 has 15 residues. CDR3 residues: CASSRPLGTVYGYTF. The CDR3 DNA is TGTGCCAGCAGTCGACCGCTTGGGACAGTCTATGGCTACACCTTC.

V and J are TRBV4-2 and TRBJ2-7; 7 nucleotides line up with TRBD1. J lost 3 bases, V lost 2 bases, and 4 bases had no gene match. Germline V lookup: CDR1 LGHNA, CDR2 YNFKEQ. The CDR3 is 14 residues long. This chain's CDR3 is CASSQPGTVYEQYF. In DNA, the CDR3 is TGTGCCAGCAGCCAACCCGGGACAGTCTACGAGCAGTACTTC.

CDR3 sequence reads: CAWSPQNYGYTF. The CDR3 DNA reads as TGTGCCTGGAGTCCCCAAAACTATGGCTACACCTTC. V gene TRBV30 combines with J gene TRBJ1-2; D uncertain. The CDR3 runs 12 residues. CDR1 GTSNPN and CDR2 SVGIG come from the germline V gene (reference sequence). V was clipped by 2 bases and J by 2 bases, with 6 bases between them.

This chain uses TRBV5-1 with TRBJ2-2, with D possibly TRBD2 on 6 matching bases. There are 16 residues in the CDR3. V was trimmed by 4 bases and J by 0 bases, leaving 13 bases between them. From germline, CDR1 is SGHRS and CDR2 YFSETQ. CDR3 in amino acids: CASSPGDYSNTGELFF. The CDR3 DNA is TGCGCCAGCAGCCCGGGAGACTACTCGAACACCGGGGAGCTGTTTTTT. Looking up the rest from reference TRBV5-1 and TRBJ2-2 gives the full variable domain: KAGVTQTPRYLIKTRGQQVTLSCSPISGHRSVSWYQQTPGQGLQFLFEYFSETQRNKGNFPGRFSGRQFSNSRSEMNVSTLELGDSALYLCASSPGDYSNTGELFFGEGSRLTVL.

V gene TRBV4-3 combines with J gene TRBJ1-2, with no clear D. Trimming removed 0 bases from V and 1 base from J, with 9 bases in between. CDR1 is LGHNA, CDR2 YSLEER, per germline. The CDR3 length is 15 residues. CDR3 nucleotide sequence: TGCGCCAGCAGCCAAGAGCCGGGTCTTAACTATGGCTACACCTTC. Residues: CASSQEPGLNYGYTF.

J is TRBJ1-2 and V is TRBV29-1, with 7 bases that match TRBD1. The CDR3 totals 14 residues. After removal of 4 bases from V and 5 bases from J, the junction contained 10 bases not matched to a gene. Germline V gives CDR1 SQVTM, CDR2 ANQGSEA. CDR3 residues: CSVVGDSLGYGYTF. The CDR3 region has the DNA TGCAGCGTTGTTGGGGACAGTCTTGGGTATGGCTACACCTTC.

The chain is built from TRBV23-1 and TRBJ1-1; D not resolved. TRBV23-1 is treated as an ORF (open reading frame) with a function not yet certain. V lost 10 bases to trimming and J lost 2 bases, with 14 bases between them. The CDR3 length is 13 residues. The CDR3 here is CANTEKCNTEAFF. The CDR3 bases are TGCGCCAATACGGAGAAATGTAACACTGAAGCTTTCTTT.

The genes are TRBV5-6 and TRBJ1-4; TRBD1 agrees at 8 bases. CDR3 length equals 15 residues. Germline V gene lookup returns CDR1 SGHDT and CDR2 YYEEEE. Trimming removed 7 bases from V and 2 bases from J; junction bases left unmatched: 7. CDR3 sequence reads: CASSRRTGTNEKLFF. The CDR3 coding sequence is TGTGCCAGCTCCCGAAGGACAGGGACTAATGAAAAACTGTTTTTT.

This chain joins TRBV28 and TRBJ1-2; no reliable D call. Germline lookup yields CDR1 MDHEN and CDR2 SYDVKM. The V and J ends lost 6 bases and 6 bases respectively, with 5 bases between them. The CDR3 contains 10 residues. The CDR3 DNA reads as TGTGCCAGCAGCTCTCATGGCTACACCTTC. It specifies CASSSHGYTF.

In its sample, this clone was seen once. This rearrangement joins TRBV7-2 to TRBJ2-5, with 8 bases fitting TRBD2. Trimming took 2 bases from V and 5 from J; bases not matched to a gene: 7. This CDR3 region has 15 residues. Germline V gene sequence: CDR1 SGHTA, CDR2 FQGNSA. CDR3 DNA sequence: TGTGCCAGCAGCTTAACGGGGGGGCCATGGGAGACCCAGTACTTC. The encoded protein is CASSLTGGPWETQYF.

This clone was found once. The chain employs TRBV15 and TRBJ1-4, with D possibly being TRBD1 (5 bases). The CDR3 extends over 15 amino acids. Per the germline V gene, CDR1 is LNHNV and CDR2 is YYDKDF (reference sequence). Between the trimmed V and J ends, which lost 5 bases and 7 bases, there was a span of 17 bases. CDR3 coding DNA: TGTGCCACCAGCGCTGGGGGAGGGGATTTTGAAAAACTGTTTTTT. Amino acid sequence: CATSAGGGDFEKLFF.

The chain is built from TRBV6-1 and TRBJ1-6; D possibly corresponds to TRBD1 (5 bases). Trimming took off 4 bases at V and 10 bases at J, with 11 bases between the two ends. This CDR3 has 13 residues. The germline V gene has CDR1 MNHNS and CDR2 SASEGT. The CDR3 DNA is TGTGCCAGCAGTGTACAAGACAGATCACCCCTCCACTTT. Translated, it gives CASSVQDRSPLHF.

The V and J genes are TRBV4-3 and TRBJ2-5; D may be TRBD2 (6 bases). From germline, CDR1 is LGHNA and CDR2 YSLEER. V shed 4 bases and J shed 5 bases, with 14 bases lying between them. The CDR3 has 14 residues. CDR3 sequence: CASSRWAGSETQYF. CDR3 coding DNA: TGCGCCAGCAGCCGATGGGCGGGGTCGGAGACCCAGTACTTC.

The chain employs TRBV30 and TRBJ1-5; tentative D call: TRBD1 (6 bases). The CDR3 has 15 residues. Trimming removed 4 bases at V and 4 bases at J, with 17 bases between. Germline assignment: CDR1 GTSNPN and CDR2 SVGIG (reference sequence). The chain's CDR3 is CAWNQGSGDNQPQHF. The DNA for the CDR3 is TGTGCCTGGAATCAGGGATCAGGGGATAATCAGCCCCAGCATTTT.

The chain uses TRBV2 and TRBJ1-1; possibly TRBD1 for D (6 bases). Trimming removed 6 bases at V and 3 bases at J, with 14 bases between. The CDR3 spans 14 residues. The germline CDR1 and CDR2 sequences are SNHLY and FYNNEI. The CDR3 sequence: CASRWDNDDTEAFF. CDR3 coding DNA: TGTGCCAGCAGGTGGGACAACGACGACACTGAAGCTTTCTTT.

The V gene is TRBV4-3, the J gene TRBJ1-5; TRBD1 is a possible D gene (5 bases). The V end lost 4 bases, the J end lost 0 bases, and 10 bases lay between the germline ends. The germline V gene encodes CDR1 LGHNA and CDR2 YSLEER. The CDR3 spans 15 residues. CDR3 region: CASSRGHSSNQPQHF. CDR3 DNA: TGCGCCAGCAGCCGTGGACACTCTAGCAATCAGCCCCAGCATTTT.

This sequence joins TRBV2 and TRBJ2-5, with 9 bases fitting TRBD2. Germline CDR1 SNHLY, CDR2 FYNNEI. CDR3 length: 14 amino acids. V lost 6 bases and J lost 3; bases outside the gene matches: 5. This chain's CDR3 is CASRWAGGEETQYF. The CDR3 DNA follows: TGTGCCAGCAGATGGGCGGGGGGGGAAGAGACCCAGTACTTC. Full variable domain (remainder filled in from reference TRBV2 and TRBJ2-5): EPEVTQTPSHQVTQMGQEVILRCVPISNHLYFYWYRQILGQKVEFLVSFYNNEISEKSEIFDDQFSVERPDGSNFTLKIRSTKLEDSAMYFCASRWAGGEETQYFGPGTRLLVL.

This rearrangement joins TRBV6-1 to TRBJ2-7, with D possibly matching TRBD1 (5 bases). There are 15 residues in the CDR3. Deletions cut 5 bases from V and 2 bases from J, with 16 bases between. Germline V CDR1 and CDR2: MNHNS, SASEGT. The CDR3 reads CASSHLGQEPYEQYF. In DNA, the CDR3 is TGTGCCAGCAGTCATCTGGGGCAGGAACCCTACGAGCAGTACTTC.

The V and J genes are TRBV18 and TRBJ2-7; D not certain. Trimming removed 6 bases at V and 2 bases at J, with 8 bases between. Germline-derived CDR1 and CDR2 are KGHSH and LQKENI. The CDR3 extends over 12 amino acids. The CDR3 region has the DNA TGTGCCAGCTCGCCCGACACCTACGAGCAGTACTTC. This sequence encodes CASSPDTYEQYF.